This TCR beta chain was sequenced during a study of blood T cell repertoires in COVID-19. About the study: Sites across the United States, Italy and Spain contributed samples from acute and convalescent COVID-19.

Per the study methods: Amplification with reference gene primers provided the estimates of nucleated cell counts. The repertoire was sequenced with immunoSEQ multiplex PCR; TCRdb's copy has only in-frame clones and lacks some. That table supplies the V and J calls and clone size; D and trimming were determined from the DNA. The sample has under 300,000 clones; over 80% are singletons. CDR1 and CDR2 from the germline V gene are SEHNR and FQNEAQ (reference sequence). CDR3 length: 16 residues. The V and J ends lost 5 bases and 5 bases, in that order; junction bases with no gene match: 6. This rearrangement joins TRBV7-9 to TRBJ2-5; 15 bases are a match to TRBD2. Sequenced sample: PBMCs or T cells enriched from blood (not recorded which). This clonotype was obtained from a human donor in a cohort exposed to, infected with or recovered from COVID-19 (not recorded which). The donor label of this sample is uncertain. The CDR3 region is CASSGRTSGGAETQYF. The CDR3 DNA reads TGTGCCAGCAGCGGACGGACTAGCGGGGGGGCTGAGACCCAGTACTTC.